The rows below give T cell receptor beta chains drawn from one sample of a study of blood T cell repertoires in COVID-19. TCRdb's copy holds only in-frame clones and misses some; the assay was immunoSEQ multiplex PCR. The repertoire holds around 220,000 clones, with roughly 80% as singletons. The sequenced material came from peripheral blood. The receptors stem from a woman of 80 years or more with COVID-19, enrolled during active disease. Each CDR3 is given with its conserved first and last residue. A D gene is named only where the DNA matches it firmly. Where a row states a size, it is once, few, many or the class of an expanded clone; other rows omit it.

J: TRBJ2-2; V: TRBV10-2; D: TRBD2; size: -; DNA: TGCGCCAGCAGTGACTCCGGACTAGCGGGAGGGCAGCTGTTTTTT; CDR3: CASSDSGLAGGQLFF
J: TRBJ1-2; V: TRBV6-2/TRBV6-3; D: -; size: -; DNA: TGTGCCAGCAGTTACTCGACCAGGCCGCTCAGGGGTGGCTACACCTTC; CDR3: CASSYSTRPLRGGYTF
J: TRBJ2-3; V: TRBV9; D: TRBD1; size: -; DNA: TGTGCCAGCAGCGCAAGGACAGGGTCCACAGATACGCAGTATTTT; CDR3: CASSARTGSTDTQYF
J: TRBJ2-7; V: TRBV7-2; D: -; size: -; DNA: TGTGCCAGCAGCTCAACCTCCAGTTACGGGGAGCAGTACTTC; CDR3: CASSSTSSYGEQYF
J: TRBJ2-2; V: TRBV7-7; D: -; size: -; DNA: TGTGCTAGCAGCTTAGCCGGTGGGGCGGGAAACACCGGGGAGCTGTTTTTT; CDR3: CASSLAGGAGNTGELFF
J: TRBJ2-2; V: TRBV9; D: TRBD1; size: once; DNA: TGTGCCAGCAGCGCGGGACAGGGGTTCCCCGGGGAGCTGTTTTTT; CDR3: CASSAGQGFPGELFF
J: TRBJ2-3; V: TRBV19; D: -; size: -; DNA: TGTGCCAGTAAAAGGGGCGGGAACACAGATACGCAGTATTTT; CDR3: CASKRGGNTDTQYF
J: TRBJ1-4; V: TRBV5-1; D: -; size: -; DNA: TGCGCCAGCAGCTTGGAAGGGGGATCTAATGAAAAACTGTTTTTT; CDR3: CASSLEGGSNEKLFF
J: TRBJ1-3; V: TRBV5-1; D: TRBD1; size: -; DNA: TGCGCCAGTACCCTTAGGGGGCAACCTGGAAACACCATATATTTT; CDR3: CASTLRGQPGNTIYF
J: TRBJ2-5; V: TRBV2; D: TRBD2; size: -; DNA: TGTGCCAGCAAATGGGATAGCGGGAGGGCGGGGGAGACCCAGTACTTC; CDR3: CASKWDSGRAGETQYF
J: TRBJ2-1; V: TRBV7-9; D: -; size: -; DNA: TGTGCCAGCAGCCCCCCGGGCGGGGTACCACTCTTGAATGAGCAGTTCTTC; CDR3: CASSPPGGVPLLNEQFF
J: TRBJ1-2; V: TRBV30; D: -; size: -; DNA: TGTGCCTGGAGCGGGGGGGAGAATGGCTACACCTTC; CDR3: CAWSGGENGYTF
J: TRBJ1-2; V: TRBV5-1; D: TRBD1; size: -; DNA: TGCGCCAGCAGCACGGACAGGGGGCGAGGCTACACCTTC; CDR3: CASSTDRGRGYTF
J: TRBJ1-1; V: TRBV4-2; D: TRBD1; size: -; DNA: TGTGCCAGCAGCCAAGAGACAGGGGGACTCGGGAACACTGAAGCTTTCTTT; CDR3: CASSQETGGLGNTEAFF
J: TRBJ2-1; V: TRBV19; D: -; size: once; DNA: TGTGCCAGTAGTATTGAAGTCTCGGGGTCCAATGAGCAGTTCTTC; CDR3: CASSIEVSGSNEQFF
J: TRBJ2-3; V: TRBV29-1; D: -; size: -; DNA: TGCAGCGTTCGGACAGATACGCAGTATTTT; CDR3: CSVRTDTQYF
J: TRBJ1-2; V: TRBV7-2; D: TRBD1; size: few; DNA: TGTGCCAGCAGCTCAATAGGACAGGGGGCGTTCGGCTACACCTTC; CDR3: CASSSIGQGAFGYTF
J: TRBJ2-7; V: TRBV28; D: -; size: -; DNA: TGTGCCAGCAGTTTTATATGGCTAGCAGGTCGTGACGAGCAGTACTTC; CDR3: CASSFIWLAGRDEQYF
J: TRBJ2-1; V: TRBV4-3; D: -; size: -; DNA: TGCGCCAGCAGCACCCAGGCGGGTAATGAGCAGTTCTTC; CDR3: CASSTQAGNEQFF
J: TRBJ1-1; V: TRBV29-1; D: -; size: -; DNA: TGCAGCGTTAAGCAGGGTTTTACTGAAGCTTTCTTT; CDR3: CSVKQGFTEAFF